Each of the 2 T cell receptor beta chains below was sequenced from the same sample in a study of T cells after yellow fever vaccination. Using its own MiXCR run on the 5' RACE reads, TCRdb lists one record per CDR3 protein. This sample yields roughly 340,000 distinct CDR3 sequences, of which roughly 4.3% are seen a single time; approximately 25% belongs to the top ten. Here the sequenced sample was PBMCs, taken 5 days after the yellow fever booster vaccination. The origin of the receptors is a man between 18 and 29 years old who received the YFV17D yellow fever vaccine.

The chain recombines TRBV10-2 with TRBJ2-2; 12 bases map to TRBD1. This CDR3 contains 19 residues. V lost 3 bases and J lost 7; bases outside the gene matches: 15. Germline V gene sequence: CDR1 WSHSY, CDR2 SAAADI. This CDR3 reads CASSDGWDRGPRGGGELFF. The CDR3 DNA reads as TGCGCCAGCAGTGACGGTTGGGACAGGGGGCCAAGAGGTGGCGGGGAGCTGTTTTTT.

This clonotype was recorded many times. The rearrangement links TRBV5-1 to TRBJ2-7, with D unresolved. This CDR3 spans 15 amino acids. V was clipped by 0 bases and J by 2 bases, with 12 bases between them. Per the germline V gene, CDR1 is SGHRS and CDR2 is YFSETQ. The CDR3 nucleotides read TGCGCCAGCAGCTTGGGAGAGGTTCGGCCCTACGAGCAGTACTTC. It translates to CASSLGEVRPYEQYF.